These T cell receptor beta chains were read from a single sample in a study of T cell repertoires in cytomegalovirus infection. TCRdb re-called the reads with MiXCR, one entry per CDR3 protein. Here the sample spans tens of thousands of distinct CDR3 sequences, about 24% being singletons. What these receptors recognize is not known. The sequencing here drew on CD8+ T cells from cultured PBMCs, taken from culture after CMV antigen stimulation. These receptors originate from a human donor in good health (CMV status not recorded). Some clones in this sample may be carry-over from other donors' samples. Both conserved end residues are part of each CDR3.

CDR3aa	v_gene	j_gene
CASSLQGSSYNEQFF	TRBV5-4	TRBJ2-1
CASSPPGGIFDEQYF	TRBV7-2	TRBJ2-7
CASSLGPPYEQYF	TRBV27	TRBJ2-7
CASSLEWGQRNQPQHF	TRBV7-8	TRBJ1-5
CASSPRGAGYGYTF	TRBV5-4	TRBJ1-2
CASSYKRTGTGRDIQYF	TRBV6-2/TRBV6-3	TRBJ2-4
CASSWDRVGYEQYF	TRBV7-9	TRBJ2-7
CASSNLRQGSNQPQHF	TRBV19	TRBJ1-5
CASSLDGTGLQPQHF	TRBV7-9	TRBJ1-5
CASSLGASLNEKLFF	TRBV7-9	TRBJ1-4
CASSLFGASSYNEQFF	TRBV12-3/TRBV12-4	TRBJ2-1
CASSSGTAQETQYF	TRBV6-6	TRBJ2-5
CASSSGKTQYF	TRBV12-3/TRBV12-4	TRBJ2-5
CATRGGPQETQYF	TRBV24-1	TRBJ2-5
CASSYAGQGADTQYF	TRBV6-5	TRBJ2-3
CASSPRTGAIYGYTF	TRBV6-1	TRBJ1-2
CSARPRDVRNTIYF	TRBV20-1	TRBJ1-3
CASSLSSGGAVTGELFF	TRBV28	TRBJ2-2
CAISDPDFGAHQPQHF	TRBV10-3	TRBJ1-5
CAWSVRGLAGLGVLNIQYF	TRBV30	TRBJ2-4
CSAEGGGSTEAFF	TRBV20-1	TRBJ1-1
CSVKRGLEREDQETQYF	TRBV29-1	TRBJ2-5
CASSLTSARVNEQFF	TRBV12-3/TRBV12-4	TRBJ2-1
CASSLAGTGTYEQYF	TRBV7-2	TRBJ2-7
CASSYARGHGNTIYF	TRBV6-6	TRBJ1-3
CASSLGGWGIQEGVSF	TRBV11-2	TRBJ1-2
CASSRGYEQYF	TRBV28	TRBJ2-7
CASSPTSGSLDEQFF	TRBV5-4	TRBJ2-1
CAWSSGTGNSPLHF	TRBV30	TRBJ1-6
CASSAEQETQYF	TRBV5-4	TRBJ2-5
CASTDLAGGRGQPQHF	TRBV19	TRBJ1-5
CASSQGALNTEAFF	TRBV4-3	TRBJ1-1
CANSSTATNTEAFF	TRBV5-4	TRBJ1-1
CASKGNTIYF	TRBV25-1	TRBJ1-3
CASSPRTSGIRYEQYF	TRBV28	TRBJ2-7
CASRSGVGTEAFF	TRBV28	TRBJ1-1
CASSFQTSGSDTQYF	TRBV27	TRBJ2-3
CASSFGTGTTYEQYF	TRBV12-3/TRBV12-4	TRBJ2-7
CASSPRDRVNEQFF	TRBV5-6	TRBJ2-1
CASSFELRGYTF	TRBV12-3/TRBV12-4	TRBJ1-2
CASSLAGCTEKLFF	TRBV7-8	TRBJ1-4
CASSLAPRDSSYEQYF	TRBV7-9	TRBJ2-7
CAWSGVAFYEQYF	TRBV30	TRBJ2-7
CASRPSGTYNEQFF	TRBV7-8	TRBJ2-1
CASSSGLAGPYNEQFF	TRBV27	TRBJ2-1
CASSQEWGVGNQPQHF	TRBV4-1	TRBJ1-5
CASSQGQGATEAFF	TRBV4-3	TRBJ1-1
CASKTAHYNSPLHF	TRBV7-2	TRBJ1-6